The 25 T cell receptor beta chains below come from one sample, sequenced in a study of prognosis after radiotherapy for stage I lung cancer (dated by TCRdb to the early 2020s). Data came from an Illumina HiSeq 3000. Two rounds of multiplex PCR were used to amplify the TCR beta CDR3 region from genomic DNA. The first PCR round used primers specific to each TRBV and TRBJ gene, and the primer sequences were filed in Chinese patent CN105087789A. TCRdb trimmed public reads at Q25 via fastp, called clones via MiXCR and kept in-frame beta chains. Entries that share a CDR3 protein sequence are merged under the most common genes and DNA. The sample has 20,000 to 25,000 distinct CDR3 sequences on record, 43% of them singletons. Roughly a third of the sample is taken by the ten largest. Material: PBMCs, obtained before or after stereotactic body radiation therapy (not recorded which). Every receptor here comes from a donor aged 50 or older with non-small cell lung cancer.

There are many counts of this clonotype. The rearrangement uses TRBV11-2 and TRBJ2-1, with 7 bases fitting TRBD1. V dropped 5 bases and J dropped 6; count of bases not matched to a gene: 16. There are 17 residues in the CDR3. Germline V gene lookup returns CDR1 SGHAT and CDR2 FQNNGV. The CDR3 sequence: CASSKRETGTFSNEQFF. The CDR3 DNA reads TGTGCCAGCAGCAAGCGAGAGACAGGGACCTTCTCCAATGAGCAGTTCTTC.

This clonotype was picked up many times. The chain recombines TRBV6-9 with TRBJ2-3; D is perhaps TRBD1 (5 bases). The length of the CDR3 is 17 residues. Trimming stripped 4 bases from V and 0 bases from J, with 17 bases between. Looked up from germline, CDR1 is MNHGY and CDR2 is SVAAGI. The CDR3 sequence is CASSSTDSRRSTDTQYF. As DNA, the CDR3 is TGTGCCAGCAGTTCTACTGACAGCCGACGGAGCACAGATACGCAGTATTTT.

This clonotype was observed many times. CDR3 protein: CASRSSGQETQYF. CDR3 sequence (DNA): TGTGCCAGCAGGTCTAGCGGGCAAGAGACCCAGTACTTC. This rearrangement joins TRBV6-1 to TRBJ2-5; 8 bases agree with TRBD2. J lost 2 bases, V lost 6 bases, and 2 bases had no gene match. The CDR3 is made up of 13 amino acids. The germline CDR1 and CDR2 sequences are MNHNS and SASEGT.

This clonotype appeared many times. The genes are TRBV19 and TRBJ1-2; no reliable D call. Germline CDR1 reads LNHDA; CDR2 reads SQIVND (reference sequence). V lost 3 bases and J lost 7, with 12 bases in between. The CDR3 sequence is 13 residues long. Here the CDR3 reads CASSMSGNGGYTF. The CDR3 coding sequence is TGTGCCAGTAGTATGTCCGGGAATGGTGGCTACACCTTC.

The chain recombines TRBV12-3 or TRBV12-4 with TRBJ2-7; D unclear. The CDR3 extends over 14 amino acids. Trimming pared 2 bases from V and 6 bases from J, leaving 14 bases between. The DNA for the CDR3 is TGTGCCAGCAGTTTATCCTCGATTCTGGTCGAGCAGTACTTC. It encodes CASSLSSILVEQYF.

This clonotype was detected many times. The chain uses TRBV11-3 and TRBJ2-7, with D possibly TRBD1 on 6 matching bases. V lost 3 bases, J lost 2 bases, and 14 bases lay in between. The CDR3 is 15 amino acids. Germline lookup yields CDR1 SGHNT and CDR2 YENEEA. The CDR3 DNA follows: TGTGCCAGCAGCTTGGCCCAGGGGCCAGCCTACGAGCAGTACTTC. It translates to CASSLAQGPAYEQYF.

In its sample, this clonotype ranks as medium-sized. This chain joins TRBV6-4 and TRBJ2-7, with 8 bases aligning to TRBD2. Germline assignment: CDR1 MRHNA and CDR2 SNTAGT. This CDR3 region has 14 residues. Losses at the gene ends were 5 bases for V and 3 bases for J; bases not matched to a gene: 6. CDR3 DNA sequence: TGTGCCAGCAGTTACGGGGGGGCCCACTACGAGCAGTACTTC. It encodes CASSYGGAHYEQYF.

This clonotype was detected only a few times. A much more abundant neighbour one base away suggests this may be a read error. The chain couples TRBV6-2 or TRBV6-3 to TRBJ1-2, with TRBD1 matching 8 bases. Germline assignment: CDR1 MNHEY and CDR2 SVGEGT. J lost 7 bases, V lost 5 bases, and 6 bases had no gene match. This CDR3 spans 13 amino acids. Here the CDR3 DNA reads TGTGCCAGCAGTCCGGGACAGGTTTGTGGCTACACCTTC. It encodes CASSPGQVCGYTF.

In its sample, this clonotype was seen many times. The chain is built from TRBV5-5 and TRBJ2-3, with TRBD2 identical over 16 bases. This CDR3 has 20 residues. V lost 1 base, J lost 5 bases, and 13 bases stayed unmatched. CDR1 and CDR2 from the germline V gene are SGHKS and YYEKEE (reference sequence). CDR3 nucleotide sequence: TGTGCCAGCAGCTTGTGGGCCGGGACTAGCGGGAGGGCCGGTAGAGATACGCAGTATTTT. It codes for CASSLWAGTSGRAGRDTQYF.

The chain employs TRBV27 and TRBJ1-2; tentatively, D is TRBD1 (6 bases). Trimming took off 5 bases at V and 1 base at J, with 8 bases between the two ends. This CDR3 is built from 13 residues. The germline V gene encodes CDR1 MNHEY and CDR2 SMNVEV (reference sequence). Written as DNA, the CDR3 is TGTGCCAGCAGTCCCAGGGGTAACTATGGCTACACCTTC. Its protein product is CASSPRGNYGYTF.

The chain combines TRBV12-3 or TRBV12-4 with TRBJ2-7; weak D call: TRBD2 (7 bases). The CDR3 runs 13 residues. V was pared by 9 bases and J by 0 bases, with 12 bases between. The CDR3 sequence: CASGRGPSYEQYF. The DNA for the CDR3 is TGTGCCAGTGGGCGGGGGCCCTCCTACGAGCAGTACTTC.

This clonotype has ten or more counts. J is TRBJ2-3 and V is TRBV3-1; TRBD2 matches 10 bases. The CDR3 runs 17 residues. The germline V gene encodes CDR1 LGHDT and CDR2 YNNKEL (reference sequence). The trim removed 3 bases at V and 6 bases at J, leaving 12 bases unmatched. The CDR3 DNA reads as TGTGCCAGCAGCCAGAGTACTAGCGGGAACCGCGTGGATACGCAGTATTTT. Translation: CASSQSTSGNRVDTQYF.

On this clonotype: A far larger clone lies a single base away; this is likely a read error. The chain is built from TRBV7-7 and TRBJ2-7, with D hard to call. The CDR3 consists of 14 residues. In germline, CDR1 is SSHAT, CDR2 FNYEAQ (reference sequence). CDR3 sequence: CASSLTAFEDEQYF. CDR3 coding DNA: TGTGCTAGCAGCTTAACGGCCTTTGAAGATGAGCAGTACTTC.

Ten or more counts support this clonotype. This chain connects TRBV29-1 to TRBJ2-2; D unclear. There are 13 residues in the CDR3. CDR1 and CDR2 (germline): SQVTM, ANQGSEA. The V end lost 1 base, the J end lost 2 bases, and 5 bases lay between the germline ends. The CDR3 coding sequence is TGCAGCGTTGAAGTCCTAAACACCGGGGAGCTGTTTTTT. It yields the protein CSVEVLNTGELFF.

This clonotype was observed a handful of times. A much larger clonotype is one base distant, so this may be a read error. V gene TRBV15 combines with J gene TRBJ2-5, with D possibly being TRBD2 (6 bases). Germline assignment: CDR1 LNHNV and CDR2 YYDKDF (reference sequence). This CDR3 spans 14 amino acids. The V and J ends lost 4 bases and 5 bases respectively, with 14 bases between them. Here the CDR3 reads CATSIVGGVETQYF. The DNA for the CDR3 is TGTGCCACCAGCATAGTGGGCGGGGTTGAGACCCAGTACTTC.

This chain connects TRBV28 to TRBJ2-7; TRBD1 matches 7 bases. Germline V gives CDR1 MDHEN, CDR2 SYDVKM. Losses at the gene ends were 4 bases for V and 2 bases for J; bases not matched to a gene: 2. The CDR3 covers 13 residues. CDR3 loop: CASSSDRPYEQYF. Here the CDR3 DNA reads TGTGCCAGCAGTTCGGACAGGCCCTACGAGCAGTACTTC.

This clonotype has at least ten counts. This rearrangement joins TRBV6-9 to TRBJ2-7; 13 bases align to TRBD2. This CDR3 is built from 16 residues. Germline values: CDR1 MNHGY, CDR2 SVAAGI. The trim removed 3 bases at V and 5 bases at J, leaving 7 bases unmatched. The CDR3 loop reads CASSYRATSGRNEQYF. CDR3 DNA sequence: TGTGCCAGCAGTTACAGGGCGACTAGCGGGAGGAACGAGCAGTACTTC.

Ten or more counts support this clonotype. The V gene is TRBV7-9, the J gene TRBJ1-6; tentatively, D is TRBD1 (5 bases). The germline V gene has CDR1 SEHNR and CDR2 FQNEAQ (reference sequence). The CDR3 has 15 residues. V lost 1 base and J lost 7, with 11 bases in between. CDR3 nucleotide sequence: TGTGCCAGCAGCTTAGTCGGGGCGGAGAATTCACCCCTCCACTTT. This encodes CASSLVGAENSPLHF.

The chain joins TRBV7-9 to TRBJ2-1; TRBD1 is a possible D gene (6 bases). Trimming took 5 bases from V and 2 from J, leaving 19 bases between them. The CDR3 totals 17 residues. Germline V lookup: CDR1 SEHNR, CDR2 FQNEAQ (reference sequence). CDR3 sequence (DNA): TGTGCCAGCAGCCAACCCCCCGAACAGGGTCCCTACAATGAGCAGTTCTTC. This encodes CASSQPPEQGPYNEQFF.

Turning to this clonotype: A far more abundant clone sits one base away, making this likely a read error. This chain uses TRBV6-9 with TRBJ1-4, with unresolved D. Trimming removed 3 bases from V and 3 bases from J, with 20 bases in between. Germline CDR1 and CDR2: MNHGY and SVAAGI. There are 18 residues in the CDR3. DNA of the CDR3: TGTGCCAGCAGTTACTGGGCAGTGACACCGAGTCCTAATGAAAAACTGTTTTTT. It encodes CASSYWAVTPSPNEKLFF.

The sample holds many counts of this clonotype. V gene TRBV27 combines with J gene TRBJ2-2, with 9 bases that match TRBD2. Per germline, CDR1 MNHEY and CDR2 SMNVEV (reference sequence). The CDR3 has 17 amino acids. The junction had 11 bases not matched to a gene; V was cut back by 6 bases and J by 3 bases. The CDR3 region is CASRGGGGLAYTGELFF. CDR3 coding DNA: TGTGCCAGCAGGGGGGGTGGGGGACTAGCATACACCGGGGAGCTGTTTTTT.

Points on this clonotype: A far larger clone differs by one base, so this is likely a read error. This chain joins TRBV6-4 and TRBJ2-3; 12 bases agree with TRBD2. V gave up 3 bases and J gave up 6 bases; unmatched junction bases: 7. CDR3 length equals 16 residues. CDR1 and CDR2 from the germline V gene are MRHNA and SNTAGT. CDR3 DNA: TGTGCCAGCAGTGAAGGGCTAGCGGGAGGGAGGGATACGCAGTATTTT. This codes for CASSEGLAGGRDTQYF.

This clonotype was found a few times. This sequence joins TRBV15 and TRBJ2-4, with 10 positions matching TRBD1. Germline CDR1 and CDR2: LNHNV and YYDKDF (reference sequence). Trimming cost V 5 bases and J 0 bases; bases outside gene matches: 13. The CDR3 contains 19 residues. CDR3 residues: CATSAYLGQGVLAKNIQYF. CDR3 coding DNA: TGTGCCACCAGCGCCTACCTCGGACAGGGGGTCTTAGCCAAAAACATTCAGTACTTC.

This clonotype rates as medium-sized (0.01 to 0.1%). The chain employs TRBV19 and TRBJ1-3, with D unresolved. The V end was cut by 4 bases, the J end by 0 bases, with 16 bases between. Germline V lookup: CDR1 LNHDA, CDR2 SQIVND (reference sequence). This CDR3 spans 17 amino acids. CDR3 sequence reads: CASSTSAGWFSGNTIYF. CDR3 in DNA: TGTGCCAGTAGTACTTCGGCAGGTTGGTTCTCTGGAAACACCATATATTTT. Full variable domain (missing parts from reference TRBV19 and TRBJ1-3): DGGITQSPKYLFRKEGQNVTLSCEQNLNHDAMYWYRQDPGQGLRLIYYSQIVNDFQKGDIAEGYSVSREKKESFPLTVTSAQKNPTAFYLCASSTSAGWFSGNTIYFGEGSWLTVV.

This clonotype was seen repeatedly, ten times or more. The chain links TRBV19 to TRBJ2-5, with D perhaps TRBD2 (6 bases). This CDR3 is built from 16 residues. Trimming removed 3 bases from V and 1 base from J, with 15 bases in between. The germline V gene encodes CDR1 LNHDA and CDR2 SQIVND (reference sequence). Here the CDR3 DNA reads TGTGCCAGTAGTATTGGGGGGACTCCACCCCAAGAGACCCAGTACTTC. It codes for CASSIGGTPPQETQYF.